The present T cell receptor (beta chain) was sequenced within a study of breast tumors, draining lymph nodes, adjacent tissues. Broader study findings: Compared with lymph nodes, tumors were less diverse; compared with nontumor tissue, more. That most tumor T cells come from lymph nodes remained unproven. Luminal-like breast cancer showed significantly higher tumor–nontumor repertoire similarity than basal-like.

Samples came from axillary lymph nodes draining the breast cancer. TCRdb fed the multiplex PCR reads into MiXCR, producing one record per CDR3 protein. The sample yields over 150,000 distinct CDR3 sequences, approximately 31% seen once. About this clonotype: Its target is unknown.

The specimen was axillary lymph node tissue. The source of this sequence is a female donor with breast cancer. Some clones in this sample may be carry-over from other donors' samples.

CDR3 nucleotide sequence: TGTGCCAGCAGTGCTCCAGAGGGAGCGGGGGGGGAGCAGTTCTTC. It translates to CASSAPEGAGGEQFF. V usage is TRBV2 and J usage is TRBJ2-1, with TRBD2 identical over 10 bases. The CDR3 totals 15 residues. Germline V lookup: CDR1 SNHLY, CDR2 FYNNEI. V lost 4 bases, J lost 10 bases, and 10 bases stayed unmatched. Supplemented by reference TRBV2 and TRBJ2-1, the full variable domain reads EPEVTQTPSHQVTQMGQEVILRCVPISNHLYFYWYRQILGQKVEFLVSFYNNEISEKSEIFDDQFSVERPDGSNFTLKIRSTKLEDSAMYFCASSAPEGAGGEQFFGPGTRLTVL.